This T cell receptor beta chain was recovered during a study of T cell responses to AZD1222 COVID-19 vaccine. V lost 3 bases and J lost 0; bases outside the gene matches: 4. The CDR3 runs to 16 residues. Second-dose groups at about 4 or about 12 weeks were pooled. Measured with immunoSEQ multiplex PCR; TCRdb has only the in-frame clones, and not every one. This table holds 95,000 to 110,000 clones, roughly 90% found once. Notes on the study in general: Nearly half of spike-specific TCRs reportedly target variant regions that are unmutated in the B.1.351 and B.1.1.7 variants. It was only after the peak T cell response that any repertoires were sampled.

As regards this clone: The antigen remains undetermined.

The source of this sequence is an adult who received the AZD1222 COVID-19 vaccine. This material consisted of peripheral blood, taken 28 days after the second AZD1222 dose. This sequence joins TRBV23-1 and TRBJ2-4; TRBD1 aligns across 8 bases. TRBV23-1 is an open reading frame whose function is uncertain. This CDR3 is CASSQGQVLAKNIQYF. The CDR3 nucleotides read TGCGCCAGCAGTCAGGGACAGGTACTAGCCAAAAACATTCAGTACTTC.